Listed below are T cell receptor beta chains from one sample, sequenced in a study of monozygotic twins with inflammatory bowel disease. For each CDR3 protein, TCRdb gives one entry from its re-call of the 5' RACE reads, without DNA. The sample includes fewer than 550,000 distinct CDR3 sequences. Input material: blood. These receptors all come from a human donor with ulcerative colitis or Crohn's disease, or a healthy co-twin of an affected twin (not recorded which). Both conserved end residues are part of each CDR3.

>TRBJ2-7|TRBV11-2
CASSPSGGPNNEQYF
>TRBJ2-7|TRBV6-1
CASASSASSYEQYF
>TRBJ2-1|TRBV23-1
CASSHHSGNGVDEQFF
>TRBJ2-3|TRBV5-1
CASSVTSGRQTDTQYF
>TRBJ1-5|TRBV18
CASSPQGSNQPQHF
>TRBJ1-4|TRBV4-3
CASSQGNRATNEKLFF
>TRBJ2-1|TRBV5-1
CASSNSGSYNEQFF
>TRBJ1-5|TRBV21-1
CASSQGVGVNQPQHF
>TRBJ1-4|TRBV5-1
CASSLVGAQNEKLFF
>TRBJ1-5|TRBV6-1
CASTSHGAGGNQPQHF
>TRBJ1-2|TRBV6-1
CASSITTQTVNGYTF
>TRBJ2-3|TRBV4-3
CASSQDWTERTDTQYF
>TRBJ2-1|TRBV29-1
CSVGDSLNEQFF
>TRBJ1-1|TRBV12-3/TRBV12-4
CASSPGGMNTEAFF
>TRBJ2-7|TRBV7-9
CASSLGLSGTTYEQYF
>TRBJ2-2|TRBV6-5
CASRLAGGLTGELFF
>TRBJ1-1|TRBV12-3/TRBV12-4
CASSLGGQGRMNTEAFF
>TRBJ1-1|TRBV7-2
CASSTGALTVGTEAFF
>TRBJ1-1|TRBV10-3
CAISEQGADTEAFF
>TRBJ1-1|TRBV6-1
CASSVKGTTEAFF